Detailed here is one T cell receptor (beta chain). The clone's antigen remains unknown. No clone much larger than this one lies a single base away; base qualities are absent. Receptors were amplified or captured by the immunoSEQ multiplex PCR assay. A mixture of 60 forward primers for TCR Vbeta segments and 13 reverse primers for TCR Jbeta segments was used in the multiplex PCR. The CDR3 region of rearranged TCR beta genes was amplified from genomic DNA by a multiplex PCR assay. On the Illumina HiSeq System, the amplified TCR beta libraries were sequenced as 87-base-pair reads. From the authors' description of their analysis: Across the roughly 700 repertoires, a later analysis counted approximately 83 million unique TCR beta chains, roughly 11 million of which were shared by at least two donors. To remove PCR and sequencing errors, raw reads were error-corrected and collapsed into unique sequences using a nearest-neighbor algorithm that merged closely related sequences. V, D and J gene segments were assigned by aligning CDR3 sequences to IMGT reference sequences. For a sequence to be retained, a match of at least six nucleotides to both a V gene segment and a J gene segment was required. Rearrangements were called productive when the CDR3 lacked stop codons and stayed in frame with V and J; all others were non-productive. Following IMGT convention, CDR3 was defined as the stretch from the second conserved V-encoded cysteine to the conserved J-encoded phenylalanine. The earlier analysis of about 570 of the donors excluded any sequence lacking an unambiguous match to a single V gene segment. In an earlier analysis of some 590 of the donors, a V segment was called functional when productive rearrangements were above 56.7%, and segregating when the standard deviation between donors exceeded 5%. A statistical classification framework was developed to diagnose cytomegalovirus status using the catalog of TCR beta chain sequences. V and J gene assignment, in a later analysis, came from comparing TCR nucleotide sequences with IMGT/GENE-DB human TR gene sequences. Using the TCRdist pipeline, a later analysis assigned CDR3 sequences along with most-parsimonious VDJ recombination scenarios. In a later analysis, each TCR beta chain was defined by its CDR3 amino acid sequence together with its V-gene family, and reads lacking a unique V-gene family were excluded. In a later analysis, approximately 590 highly shared, low-generation-probability nucleotide sequences were removed to address suspected cross-contamination and a sequencing artifact. A later analysis calculated a clonal expansion index for each public chain from normalized within-repertoire ranks of inferred template counts. Generation probabilities in a later analysis came from a VDJ recombination model fitted to out-of-frame rearrangements, and those results were checked against IGoR. A later analysis scored TCR-TCR, TCR-HLA and TCR-CMV co-occurrence with hypergeometric tests, applying a repertoire-size bias correction to TCR pairs. To estimate false discovery rates, a later analysis permuted the HLA or CMV assignments 20 times. In a later analysis, co-occurring TCRs were grouped using DBSCAN, and TCRdist sequence similarity was added for clustering within HLA-allele-positive subsets. Co-occurrence clustering excluded repertoires with fewer than 30,000 or more than 120,000 public chains, plus five with anomalous nucleotide sharing. TCRdb retrieved this table from immuneACCESS and kept in-frame rearrangements only. Not all clones are present; in checked studies, unresolved V genes account for under half, and no reason is known for the remainder. The D gene and trimming were derived from the DNA, and the V and J assignments and clone size from that table. The sample table lists around 78,000 clones, 72% of them with a count of one. Around 10% of the sample goes to the ten largest clones.

For CDR1 and CDR2, the germline V gene lists MNHEY and SVGAGI. Trimming costs V 4 bases and J 1 base, and their ends lie 12 bases apart. From its cysteine to its phenylalanine, the CDR3 spans 15 amino acids. Only CDR3 DNA is held: 45 bases, read in frame from base 1. This specimen comes from a study of cytomegalovirus exposure and HLA in healthy donors listed by TCRdb under 2017. Background on the whole study: According to an earlier analysis of 587 of the donors, some 180 million T cells yielded roughly 100 million unique TCR beta sequences and about 300 Gb of sequence data. About 300 gigabases of sequencing data and approximately 84 million unique TCR sequences were included in an early release covering about 600 HLA-typed donors. Of the 398 genotyped donors, approximately 83% fell in the genetic ancestry cluster associated with self-reported Caucasian donors. The study aimed to test whether cataloging public T cell receptors could reveal signatures of past pathogen exposure. The study used immunosequencing to profile the T cell repertoires of some 600 subjects and linked those repertoires to cytomegalovirus serostatus. In addition to the first cohort of 666 subjects, a separate validation cohort of 100 to 150 different subjects was used. The study combined high-throughput TCR immunosequencing, statistical association of individual TCRs with disease status, and machine learning to predict cytomegalovirus infection status. To study patterns of TCR occurrence, a later analysis re-analyzed previously published TCR beta repertoires from 650 to 750 donors and added high-resolution HLA genotyping. Rather than using new phenotypic data, the later analysis identified candidate immune exposures from TCR beta sequences and from how often those sequences occurred across donors. In an earlier analysis of a few hundred of the donors, high-throughput TCR beta sequencing was used to judge whether each TCR beta V gene segment behaved as functional or pseudogenic. Donor age, sex, ethnicity and CMV serostatus were compiled alongside the repertoire data. Genome-wide SNP genotypes for about 55% of the 666 donors were used in a later genetic analysis, which treated that subset as a discovery cohort. All discovery cohort repertoires had been generated using a single sequencing platform. HLA typing covered class I and class II loci at four-digit resolution. The number of typed donors differed by locus: about 620-630 for A, B, C, DRB1 and DQB1; 500 to 550 for DQA1; 606 for DPA1; and roughly 490 for DPB1. Four to six DR-DQ haplotypes were handled as single units for association and clustering because linkage in the cohort was strong. Among some 400 genotyped donors of the cohort, an average of about 240,000 unique TCR beta nucleotide sequences was sequenced per donor, of which 15% to 20% were non-productive. The full study reports these points: A further reported finding was that TCR beta sequences accurately predicted the HLA-A and HLA-B alleles for most subjects in the first cohort. In vitro tests confirmed that a few of the cytomegalovirus-associated TCR beta chains recognize cytomegalovirus antigens. A later analysis associated about 16,000 TCR beta sequences with specific HLA alleles at a false discovery rate of 0.05. The authors suggested that the approach could potentially be generalized to other disease states and immunological phenotypes. Most CMV-associated TCR beta chains appeared to be HLA-restricted in a later analysis, and the HLA associations seemed to be driven largely by CMV exposure. While some public TCRs were present in many individuals, most TCR sequences turned up only very rarely across donors. Several of the top co-occurrence clusters appeared to be linked to parvovirus B19, influenza, CMV and Epstein-Barr virus, according to a later analysis. In an earlier analysis of more than 450 of the donors, most TCR beta V segments were observed in productive rearrangements about 87% or about 30% of the time, broadly matching IMGT annotations. For the cohort, immune exposure information was limited to CMV serostatus. An association between a missense DCLRE1C variant and V-gene and J-gene trimming of TCR beta chains was found in a later genetic analysis and replicated in an independent cohort. When HLA alleles, especially DR and DQ, strongly co-occurred, attributing TCR associations to individual alleles was difficult. Only TCR beta chains were sequenced in this cohort, and the absence of alpha or paired-chain data limited detectable features. In a later analysis, TCR association rates were found to vary across HLA loci, with the most associated TCRs seen for DRB1 alleles and the fewest for HLA-C alleles. Cytomegalovirus status was reported to be diagnosed by the classifier with high specificity and sensitivity in both the original and validation cohorts. Correlated functional status among segregating V segments might reflect linkage disequilibrium, but an unknown experimental factor could not be ruled out. In a later genetic analysis, fewer N-insertions in productive TCRs were reported among donors in an Asian-associated ancestry cluster than the roughly 700-donor mean. A cluster of highly shared sequence variants was judged likely to be a technical artifact of the sequencing pipeline. The presence/absence analyses assumed that sequencing depth was roughly uniform across donors, and that assumption may not be true. Some IMGT-functional V segments, including TRBV6-2 and TRBV6-3, could not be distinguished by the 87-base-pair reads and were therefore excluded. A later analysis found that HLA-associated TCR beta chains were more clonally expanded and had lower generation probabilities than equally common non-associated chains. Because HLA typing was missing for some donors at each locus, association tests included only the typed subset. Around 16 rarely observed V segments, including chromosome 9 orphons, were excluded from the earlier analysis of about 600 of the donors because counts were too low. A total of fewer than 200 TCR beta chains were listed by the study as associated with cytomegalovirus.

The cohort comprised more than 550 healthy bone marrow donors. At the time of sampling, every cohort member was nominally healthy, though immune exposures that went unrecorded were likely present. The donor was CMV seropositive and belonged to the group of some 290 seropositive cohort members. A peripheral blood sample was provided by each donor, and peripheral blood mononuclear cells were used for TCR beta sequencing. The Qiagen DNeasy Blood Extraction Kit was used to extract genomic DNA from the blood cell samples. The rearrangement combines TRBV6-5 with TRBJ2-3, and the D gene may be TRBD1, 5 bases matching. Sequenced material: PBMCs. This receptor was identified in a woman aged 40 to 55 in good health and CMV-seropositive. Here the CDR3 is given as CASSFQGRRTDTQYF. In nucleotide form, the sequence is TGTGCCAGCAGTTTTCAGGGAAGACGCACAGATACGCAGTATTTT.